The 27 T cell receptor beta chains given below trace back to one sample, sequenced in a study of T cell changes during pregnancy in multiple sclerosis. Profiled with immunoSEQ multiplex PCR; TCRdb holds only in-frame clones, not every one. Among some 63,000 clones listed, roughly nine tenths were seen once. The sequencing here drew on peripheral blood, taken before pregnancy. These receptors all come from a female donor with multiple sclerosis, enrolled in a pregnancy study.

V is TRBV15 and J is TRBJ1-4; the match to TRBD1 covers 8 bases. CDR3 length: 15 residues. The trim removed 1 base at V and 7 bases at J, leaving 5 bases unmatched. The germline V gene encodes CDR1 LNHNV and CDR2 YYDKDF (reference sequence). In DNA, the CDR3 is TGTGCCACCAGCAGAGGAGGACAGGGATCTGAAAAACTGTTTTTT. This codes for CATSRGGQGSEKLFF.

The rearrangement uses TRBV29-1 and TRBJ2-2; no reliable D call. V lost 4 bases, J lost 4 bases, and 13 bases lay in between. The CDR3 extends over 14 amino acids. Looked up from germline, CDR1 is SQVTM and CDR2 is ANQGSEA. This chain's CDR3 is CSVGPPGSTGELFF. For the CDR3, the DNA is TGCAGCGTTGGGCCCCCGGGTTCCACCGGGGAGCTGTTTTTT.

This clone was recorded once. The V and J genes are TRBV4-3 and TRBJ1-1; 9 bases are a match to TRBD1. The germline V gene has CDR1 LGHNA and CDR2 YSLEER. With V trimmed by 4 bases and J by 6 bases, 6 bases remained unmatched. This CDR3 contains 14 residues. This CDR3 reads CASSPSTGGPEAFF. The CDR3 DNA follows: TGCGCCAGCAGCCCCTCGACAGGGGGACCTGAAGCTTTCTTT.

J is TRBJ2-1 and V is TRBV2, with TRBD2 matching over 7 bases. Unmatched junction bases numbered 0, after V lost 1 base and J lost 0 bases. Looked up from germline, CDR1 is SNHLY and CDR2 is FYNNEI. The CDR3 runs 15 residues. CDR3 loop: CASSEGGGSYNEQFF. The CDR3 DNA reads as TGTGCCAGCAGTGAAGGCGGGGGCTCCTACAATGAGCAGTTCTTC.

The chain links TRBV6-6 to TRBJ1-5, with D unclear. Per the germline V gene, CDR1 is MNHNY and CDR2 is SVGAGI (reference sequence). The V end was cut by 2 bases, the J end by 7 bases, with 6 bases between. This CDR3 contains 12 residues. The CDR3 loop is CASSYREQPQHF. The CDR3 DNA is TGTGCCAGCAGTTACCGGGAACAGCCCCAGCATTTT.

The V gene is TRBV10-3, the J gene TRBJ2-7; 12 bases fit TRBD1. Unmatched junction bases numbered 3, after V lost 4 bases and J lost 5 bases. The CDR3 sequence is 14 residues long. Per the germline V gene, CDR1 is ENHRY and CDR2 is SYGVKD. CDR3 sequence: CAISVGTGGDEQYF. The CDR3 nucleotides read TGTGCCATCAGTGTTGGGACAGGGGGCGACGAGCAGTACTTC.

The rearrangement joins TRBV7-9 to TRBJ2-7; no firm D call. The CDR3 is 12 residues long. Germline lookup yields CDR1 SEHNR and CDR2 FQNEAQ (reference sequence). The V gene lost 5 bases and the J gene lost 3 bases, with 8 bases spanning the gap. CDR3 sequence (DNA): TGTGCCAGCAGCGCGAAACTCTACGAGCAGTACTTC. Residues: CASSAKLYEQYF.

The chain employs TRBV7-2 and TRBJ1-2, with TRBD1 matching 8 bases. The CDR3 length is 16 residues. Germline V gene sequence: CDR1 SGHTA, CDR2 FQGNSA. With 2 bases clipped from V and 7 bases from J, the junction kept 12 bases outside the gene matches. CDR3 coding DNA: TGTGCCAGCAGCTTATTAGGGACAGGAACACTCGGTGGCTACACCTTC. It is translated as CASSLLGTGTLGGYTF.

This chain joins TRBV5-1 and TRBJ2-1, with 9 bases matching TRBD2. V lost 4 bases and J lost 7; bases outside the gene matches: 12. This CDR3 has 16 residues. Germline CDR1 reads SGHRS; CDR2 reads YFSETQ. Written as DNA, the CDR3 is TGCGCCAGCAGCCCCCAGAGGCGGGGGGGCGGGAATGAGCAGTTCTTC. Its protein product is CASSPQRRGGGNEQFF.

This clone was recorded a few times. The CDR3 sequence: CASSPGLAGGPRPYEQYF. The CDR3 nucleotides read TGTGCCAGCTCACCGGGACTAGCGGGGGGGCCCAGACCCTACGAGCAGTACTTC. The chain employs TRBV2 and TRBJ2-7, with 16 bases identical to TRBD2. Per germline, CDR1 SNHLY and CDR2 FYNNEI. The V and J ends lost 8 bases and 2 bases, in that order; junction bases with no gene match: 12. This CDR3 comprises 18 residues.

This chain uses TRBV6-5 with TRBJ2-3, with a tentative D call TRBD2 (5 bases). V lost 6 bases and J lost 5, with 9 bases in between. Germline V gene data show CDR1 as MNHEY and CDR2 as SVGAGI. The CDR3 runs 12 residues. The CDR3 nucleotides are TGTGCCAGCAGAAGTAGCGTAGATACGCAGTATTTT. Its protein product is CASRSSVDTQYF.

This clone was seen once. The chain couples TRBV9 to TRBJ1-1; D uncertain. Germline V gene data show CDR1 as SGDLS and CDR2 as YYNGEE. V was trimmed by 1 base and J by 0 bases, leaving 10 bases between them. The CDR3 sequence is 15 residues long. The CDR3 DNA sequence: TGTGCCAGCAGCGTATTTCCGGTCATGAACACTGAAGCTTTCTTT. Amino acid sequence: CASSVFPVMNTEAFF.

This chain links TRBV4-2 with TRBJ2-7, with D perhaps matching TRBD1 (5 bases). The CDR3 runs 15 residues. Deletions cut 0 bases from V and 0 bases from J, with 9 bases between. The germline V gene has CDR1 LGHNA and CDR2 YNFKEQ. For the CDR3, the DNA is TGTGCCAGCAGCCAAGAGCAGGGTAGCTCCTACGAGCAGTACTTC. As protein: CASSQEQGSSYEQYF.

The rearrangement joins TRBV27 to TRBJ1-4; D may be TRBD1 (5 bases). The germline V gene has CDR1 MNHEY and CDR2 SMNVEV (reference sequence). V lost 3 bases and J 0 bases, leaving 8 bases between the germline ends. This CDR3 has 15 amino acids. DNA of the CDR3: TGTGCCAGCAGTTTTGGGGGGTCAACTAATGAAAAACTGTTTTTT. It yields the protein CASSFGGSTNEKLFF. The full variable domain, rest sourced from reference TRBV27 and TRBJ1-4, is EAQVTQNPRYLITVTGKKLTVTCSQNMNHEYMSWYRQDPGLGLRQIYYSMNVEVTDKGDVPEGYKVSRKEKRNFPLILESPSPNQTSLYFCASSFGGSTNEKLFFGSGTQLSVL.

The J gene is TRBJ2-5, the V gene TRBV6-5, with 11 bases aligning to TRBD1. After removal of 5 bases from V and 5 bases from J, the junction contained 4 bases not matched to a gene. Per germline, CDR1 MNHEY and CDR2 SVGAGI. CDR3 length: 14 amino acids. The CDR3 bases are TGTGCCAGCAGTCACCGGGACAGGGGGGAGACCCAGTACTTC. It is translated as CASSHRDRGETQYF.

This chain uses TRBV7-2 with TRBJ2-7; perhaps TRBD2 as D (6 bases). Trimming pared 11 bases from V and 0 bases from J, leaving 17 bases between. The CDR3 totals 14 residues. Looked up from germline, CDR1 is SGHTA and CDR2 is FQGNSA. CDR3 in amino acids: CASTFSGVSYEQYF. The DNA of the CDR3 is TGTGCCTCCACATTCTCGGGAGTCTCCTACGAGCAGTACTTC.

CDR3 bases: TGCGCCAGCAGCCCCTCACTAATGGACAGGGGCTATGGCTACACCTTC. It is translated as CASSPSLMDRGYGYTF. This rearrangement joins TRBV5-1 to TRBJ1-2; 9 bases align to TRBD1. This CDR3 has 16 amino acids. The junction had 11 bases not matched to a gene; V was cut back by 4 bases and J by 4 bases. CDR1 is SGHRS, CDR2 YFSETQ, per germline.

The gene calls are TRBV5-6 and TRBJ1-4, with 9 bases matching TRBD1. The junction had 7 bases not matched to a gene; V was cut back by 4 bases and J by 6 bases. Germline assignment: CDR1 SGHDT and CDR2 YYEEEE. This CDR3 comprises 15 residues. In DNA, the CDR3 is TGTGCCAGCAGCCGACCCCGGGACAGGGATGAAAAACTGTTTTTT. Protein sequence: CASSRPRDRDEKLFF.

The rearrangement joins TRBV9 to TRBJ2-2, with D unresolved. The CDR3 spans 12 residues. Germline CDR1 SGDLS, CDR2 YYNGEE. V dropped 4 bases and J dropped 8 bases, with 9 bases sitting between them. CDR3 loop: CASSNLVGELFF. CDR3 nucleotides: TGTGCCAGCAGCAATCTAGTGGGGGAGCTGTTTTTT.

The rearrangement joins TRBV19 to TRBJ1-6; 7 positions agree with TRBD1. CDR3 length: 18 amino acids. The germline CDR1 and CDR2 sequences are LNHDA and SQIVND (reference sequence). J lost 2 bases, V lost 4 bases, and 11 bases had no gene match. The chain's CDR3 is CASSKRQGEDAYNSPLHF. CDR3 bases: TGTGCCAGTAGTAAACGACAGGGTGAGGACGCCTATAATTCACCCCTCCACTTT.

The chain recombines TRBV5-8 with TRBJ1-4; tentative D call: TRBD1 (5 bases). Germline V gene lookup returns CDR1 SGHTS and CDR2 YDEGEE. The CDR3 contains 16 residues. Between the trimmed V and J ends, which lost 0 bases and 5 bases, there was a span of 14 bases. CDR3: CASSLDAQVINEKLFF. The CDR3 DNA is TGTGCCAGCAGCTTGGACGCACAGGTGATCAATGAAAAACTGTTTTTT.

This clone has only one observation. The chain uses TRBV19 and TRBJ2-2; perhaps TRBD2 as D (6 bases). V lost 5 bases and J 5 bases, leaving 18 bases between the germline ends. Germline V CDR1 and CDR2: LNHDA, SQIVND (reference sequence). This CDR3 has 16 amino acids. The CDR3 DNA reads TGTGCCAGTAGTGCCTGGACCGGGACTGTGACCGGGGAGCTGTTTTTT. This encodes CASSAWTGTVTGELFF.

The chain joins TRBV13 to TRBJ2-7; 8 bases fit TRBD2. This CDR3 contains 14 residues. Unmatched junction bases numbered 5, after V lost 3 bases and J lost 4 bases. Germline loops: CDR1 PRHDT, CDR2 FYEKMQ (reference sequence). CDR3 sequence: CASSFSGAPYEQYF. CDR3 nucleotides: TGTGCCAGCAGCTTTAGCGGGGCACCTTACGAGCAGTACTTC. The variable domain in full, with the rest retrieved from reference TRBV13 and TRBJ2-7, is AAGVIQSPRHLIKEKRETATLKCYPIPRHDTVYWYQQGPGQDPQFLISFYEKMQSDKGSIPDRFSAQQFSDYHSELNMSSLELGDSALYFCASSFSGAPYEQYFGPGTRLTVT.

J is TRBJ1-1 and V is TRBV7-6; D possibly corresponds to TRBD1 (5 bases). This CDR3 has 17 amino acids. Between the trimmed V and J ends, which lost 1 base and 0 bases, there was a span of 15 bases. The germline gives CDR1 SGHVS, CDR2 FNYEAQ. DNA of the CDR3: TGTGCCAGCAGCTTAGTTACCCAGGGTAGTATGAACACTGAAGCTTTCTTT. It translates to CASSLVTQGSMNTEAFF.

This chain links TRBV18 with TRBJ2-5; 8 bases fit TRBD2. The CDR3 totals 13 residues. Germline V gives CDR1 KGHSH, CDR2 LQKENI. The J segment lost 5 bases and the V segment lost 6 bases, leaving 5 bases of the junction unmatched. The CDR3 spells CASSPTSGETQYF. In DNA, the CDR3 is TGTGCCAGCTCTCCCACTAGCGGCGAGACCCAGTACTTC.

The chain carries TRBV18 and TRBJ1-1, with a weak D call TRBD1 (6 bases). Germline CDR1 reads KGHSH; CDR2 reads LQKENI. CDR3 size: 15 residues. Trimming took off 3 bases at V and 1 base at J, with 12 bases between the two ends. The CDR3 here is CASSPPQTGNTEAFF. CDR3 in DNA: TGTGCCAGCTCACCTCCCCAGACAGGGAACACTGAAGCTTTCTTT. Full variable domain (remainder filled in from reference TRBV18 and TRBJ1-1): NAGVMQNPRHLVRRRGQEARLRCSPMKGHSHVYWYRQLPEEGLKFMVYLQKENIIDESGMPKERFSAEFPKEGPSILRIQQVVRGDSAAYFCASSPPQTGNTEAFFGQGTRLTVV.

V is TRBV5-5 and J is TRBJ2-3, with D possibly being TRBD1 (5 bases). Trimming left V 0 bases short and J 6 bases short, with 8 bases between. From germline, CDR1 is SGHKS and CDR2 YYEKEE (reference sequence). This CDR3 has 13 amino acids. In nucleotides, the CDR3 is TGTGCCAGCAGCTTGGTAGGGGCCGATACGCAGTATTTT. Amino acid sequence: CASSLVGADTQYF.